Below, 8 T cell receptor beta chains from the same sample are listed, as sequenced in a study of blood T cells in healthy people across ages. Combining a sample-barcoded 5' primer with a J-beta primer mix, a second PCR ran for about 7 to 11 cycles. Each CDR3 protein is one row after TCRdb ran MiXCR on the 5' RACE reads. This table holds roughly 2 million distinct CDR3 sequences, 49% found once. The sample taken for sequencing was blood. All receptors come from a woman in her forties in good health.

The genes are TRBV6-2 or TRBV6-3 and TRBJ2-6; the match to TRBD2 covers 10 bases. Germline V gives CDR1 MNHEY, CDR2 SVGEGT. V dropped 5 bases and J dropped 12; count of bases not matched to a gene: 13. This CDR3 spans 16 amino acids. The CDR3 spells CASSPRMGLAFPVLTF. CDR3 in DNA: TGTGCCAGCAGTCCTAGGATGGGACTAGCGTTCCCCGTCCTGACTTTC.

This clonotype showed up just a few times. CDR3: CASSDLGISYNEQFF. CDR3 sequence (DNA): TGTGCCAGCAGTGATCTAGGAATCTCCTACAATGAGCAGTTCTTC. The V and J genes are TRBV25-1 and TRBJ2-1; unclear D gene. This CDR3 contains 15 residues. The germline V and J ends were trimmed by 3 bases and 0 bases, with 9 bases remaining between them. CDR1 MGHDK and CDR2 SYGVNS come from the germline V gene.

This chain links TRBV15 with TRBJ2-6, with D possibly being TRBD1 (6 bases). Germline CDR1 LNHNV, CDR2 YYDKDF (reference sequence). The V gene lost 5 bases and the J gene lost 1 base, with 12 bases spanning the gap. This CDR3 is built from 16 residues. Written as DNA, the CDR3 is TGTGCCACCAGCGGGGGCCCTAGTTCTGGGGCCAACGTCCTGACTTTC. Its protein product is CATSGGPSSGANVLTF.

The chain couples TRBV7-2 to TRBJ2-7; D is ambiguous. V gave up 0 bases and J gave up 1 base, with 10 bases separating them. Germline lookup yields CDR1 SGHTA and CDR2 FQGNSA. This CDR3 is built from 15 residues. In nucleotides, the CDR3 is TGTGCCAGCAGCTTAGCAGGGTCCGCTTCCTACGAGCAGTACTTC. Amino acids: CASSLAGSASYEQYF.

The chain couples TRBV20-1 to TRBJ2-7; D unresolved. The J call may be faulty, since TRBJ2-5 better matches the DNA end. This CDR3 spans 16 amino acids. The germline gives CDR1 DFQATT, CDR2 SNEGSKA (reference sequence). This CDR3 is CSARARPGQGLETQYF. In DNA form, the CDR3 reads TGCAGTGCTAGAGCCAGACCAGGTCAAGGGCTTGAGACCCAGTACTTC.

The rearrangement joins TRBV20-1 to TRBJ1-2; D gene unclear. Germline-derived CDR1 and CDR2 are DFQATT and SNEGSKA (reference sequence). This CDR3 has 16 residues. Trimming left V 3 bases short and J 0 bases short, with 17 bases between. CDR3 sequence (DNA): TGCAGTGCTAGTCATAGCTGGGTCAGATCTAACTATGGCTACACCTTC. Amino acid sequence: CSASHSWVRSNYGYTF.

This clonotype was counted between two and nine times. The rearrangement joins TRBV27 to TRBJ2-1; D remains unclear. V dropped 3 bases and J dropped 5 bases, with 8 bases sitting between them. The CDR3 extends over 13 amino acids. Germline values: CDR1 MNHEY, CDR2 SMNVEV (reference sequence). The CDR3 DNA follows: TGTGCCAGCAGTTTGCGAGATGACAATGAGCAGTTCTTC. Its translation: CASSLRDDNEQFF.

The rearrangement uses TRBV4-1 and TRBJ2-3; 9 bases match TRBD2. Germline V gene lookup returns CDR1 MGHRA and CDR2 YSYEKL. The CDR3 covers 17 residues. The V gene end was trimmed by 0 bases and the J gene end by 6 bases; junction bases not matched to a gene: 10. CDR3 sequence reads: CASSQDGSGGNGDTQYF. CDR3 DNA: TGCGCCAGCAGCCAAGACGGAAGCGGGGGGAACGGGGATACGCAGTATTTT.